The 26 T cell receptor beta chains in this list originate from one sample, sequenced in a study of blood T cell repertoires in COVID-19. This table comes from immunoSEQ multiplex PCR, and its TCRdb copy is limited to in-frame clones, with some not included. Counted here are 150,000 to 200,000 clones, 80% to 90% occurring once; the ten biggest clones make up around 8.6%. Input material: peripheral blood. These receptors were collected from a man in his forties or fifties with active or convalescent COVID-19.

J is TRBJ1-3 and V is TRBV28, with 7 nucleotides matching TRBD1. Germline V gene sequence: CDR1 MDHEN, CDR2 SYDVKM. The CDR3 has 14 residues. The junction had 3 bases not matched to a gene; V was cut back by 5 bases and J by 2 bases. The CDR3 region has the DNA TGTGCCAGCAGTACGGGACAGCCTGGAAACACCATATATTTT. Protein product: CASSTGQPGNTIYF.

The J gene is TRBJ2-3, the V gene TRBV4-2, with TRBD2 matching over 10 bases. Germline lookup yields CDR1 LGHNA and CDR2 YNFKEQ. The J segment lost 0 bases and the V segment lost 1 base, leaving 4 bases of the junction unmatched. The CDR3 is 17 residues long. The CDR3 DNA sequence: TGTGCCAGCAGCCAAGCCACTAGCGGGGCTAGCACAGATACGCAGTATTTT. Translation gives CASSQATSGASTDTQYF.

V and J are TRBV7-2 and TRBJ2-5; the D gene is possibly TRBD1 (5 bases). The CDR3 has 16 amino acids. Trimming took 5 bases from V and 4 from J, leaving 20 bases between them. In germline, CDR1 is SGHTA, CDR2 FQGNSA. The CDR3 spells CASSRLQGHGLETQYF. CDR3 bases: TGTGCCAGCAGCCGCCTCCAAGGACACGGGTTAGAGACCCAGTACTTC.

The chain is built from TRBV23-1 and TRBJ2-3; D might be TRBD1 (5 bases). TRBV23-1 is given ORF status, its function remaining uncertain. The CDR3 runs 16 residues. Trimming took off 0 bases at V and 4 bases at J, with 14 bases between the two ends. For the CDR3, the DNA is TGCGCCAGCAGTCAATCCGGCAGGGTCACCCCAGATACGCAGTATTTT. This gives the protein CASSQSGRVTPDTQYF.

The rearrangement links TRBV4-3 to TRBJ2-7, with 7 bases aligning to TRBD1. Per the germline V gene, CDR1 is LGHNA and CDR2 is YSLEER. Trimming at V came to 5 bases and at J to 1 base, leaving 8 bases not matched to a gene. CDR3 length equals 15 residues. The chain's CDR3 is CASSERYRGSYEQYF. The DNA of the CDR3 is TGCGCCAGCAGCGAGCGTTACAGGGGATCCTACGAGCAGTACTTC.

The chain joins TRBV3-1 (or the pseudogene TRBV3-2) to TRBJ2-1; the D gene is possibly TRBD2 (6 bases). The CDR3 has 17 residues. V gave up 3 bases and J gave up 5 bases, with 20 bases separating them. CDR1 LGHDT and CDR2 YNNKEL come from the germline V gene (reference sequence). The CDR3 is CASSQKYRDFQHNEQFF. Written as DNA, the CDR3 is TGTGCCAGCAGCCAGAAATACCGGGACTTTCAACACAATGAGCAGTTCTTC.

This clone has a single count. This chain links TRBV11-2 with TRBJ2-7; D ambiguous. The germline CDR1 and CDR2 sequences are SGHAT and FQNNGV. V lost 0 bases and J lost 3, with 6 bases in between. The CDR3 loop spans 13 amino acids. The CDR3 sequence: CASSLESGYEQYF. The CDR3 nucleotides are TGTGCCAGCAGCTTAGAATCCGGCTACGAGCAGTACTTC. The full variable domain, with the rest looked up from reference TRBV11-2 and TRBJ2-7, is EAGVAQSPRYKIIEKRQSVAFWCNPISGHATLYWYQQILGQGPKLLIQFQNNGVVDDSQLPKDRFSAERLKGVDSTLKIQPAKLEDSAVYLCASSLESGYEQYFGPGTRLTVT.

The chain uses TRBV12-3 or TRBV12-4 and TRBJ1-1; D is uncertain. The germline V and J ends were trimmed by 7 bases and 2 bases, with 11 bases remaining between them. This CDR3 is 13 amino acids long. CDR3: CASTGPINTEAFF. Written as DNA, the CDR3 is TGTGCCAGCACTGGCCCCATAAACACTGAAGCTTTCTTT.

The rearrangement links TRBV3-1 (or the pseudogene TRBV3-2) to TRBJ1-1; 10 nucleotides align to TRBD1. The V gene's germline CDR1 is LGHDT and CDR2 YNNKEL (reference sequence). V gave up 2 bases and J gave up 7 bases; unmatched junction bases: 1. The CDR3 loop spans 13 amino acids. CDR3 amino acids: CASSQRTGGEAFF. In DNA form, the CDR3 reads TGTGCCAGCAGCCAAAGGACAGGGGGTGAAGCTTTCTTT.

The chain employs TRBV25-1 and TRBJ1-1; 11 nucleotides line up with TRBD1. This CDR3 contains 14 residues. With 2 bases clipped from V and 8 bases from J, the junction kept 4 bases outside the gene matches. Looked up from germline, CDR1 is MGHDK and CDR2 is SYGVNS. The CDR3 sequence: CASSELRTGGEAFF. The CDR3 DNA reads as TGTGCCAGCAGTGAACTAAGGACAGGGGGCGAAGCTTTCTTT. Full variable domain (remainder filled in from reference TRBV25-1 and TRBJ1-1): EADIYQTPRYLVIGTGKKITLECSQTMGHDKMYWYQQDPGMELHLIHYSYGVNSTEKGDLSSESTVSRIRTEHFPLTLESARPSHTSQYLCASSELRTGGEAFFGQGTRLTVV.

The rearrangement joins TRBV18 to TRBJ1-2, with D maybe TRBD1 (6 bases). V shed 5 bases and J shed 3 bases, with 13 bases lying between them. The CDR3 loop spans 14 amino acids. Germline CDR1 KGHSH, CDR2 LQKENI. The CDR3 reads CASSKTRTDYGYTF. In DNA, the CDR3 is TGTGCCAGCTCAAAGACTCGGACAGACTATGGCTACACCTTC.

The J gene is TRBJ2-1, the V gene TRBV11-3, with 9 bases matching TRBD2. Germline V lookup: CDR1 SGHNT, CDR2 YENEEA. The CDR3 sequence is 15 residues long. With V trimmed by 1 base and J by 5 bases, 3 bases remained unmatched. This chain's CDR3 is CASSLVAGVNNEQFF. The CDR3 DNA reads as TGTGCCAGCAGCTTAGTAGCGGGAGTGAACAATGAGCAGTTCTTC. Full variable domain (missing parts from reference TRBV11-3 and TRBJ2-1): EAGVVQSPRYKIIEKKQPVAFWCNPISGHNTLYWYLQNLGQGPELLIRYENEEAVDDSQLPKDRFSAERLKGVDSTLKIQPAELGDSAVYLCASSLVAGVNNEQFFGPGTRLTVL.

V usage is TRBV29-1 and J usage is TRBJ1-2; D is ambiguous. Trimming left V 0 bases short and J 4 bases short, with 9 bases between. The germline CDR1 and CDR2 sequences are SQVTM and ANQGSEA. The CDR3 is 13 residues long. CDR3 in DNA: TGCAGCGTTGAAGATAGAACAGTCTATGGCTACACCTTC. It codes for CSVEDRTVYGYTF.

This chain links TRBV7-9 with TRBJ2-7; 9 bases line up with TRBD2. With 4 bases clipped from V and 4 bases from J, the junction kept 5 bases outside the gene matches. This CDR3 has 14 residues. CDR1 and CDR2 from the germline V gene are SEHNR and FQNEAQ (reference sequence). CDR3 coding DNA: TGTGCCAGCAGCTCGACTAGCGGACCTTACGAGCAGTACTTC. It yields the protein CASSSTSGPYEQYF.

The chain links TRBV6-5 to TRBJ2-3; perhaps TRBD1 as D (6 bases). This CDR3 has 13 residues. The V gene's germline CDR1 is MNHEY and CDR2 SVGAGI. V was clipped by 10 bases and J by 0 bases, with 11 bases between them. CDR3 in amino acids: CATVDSSTDTQYF. CDR3 bases: TGTGCCACCGTGGACAGCAGCACAGATACGCAGTATTTT.

With respect to this clone: Other DNA sequences in the sample encode the same CDR3. The rearrangement links TRBV6-5 to TRBJ2-7; 10 nucleotides agree with TRBD1. After removal of 5 bases from V and 1 base from J, the junction contained 2 bases not matched to a gene. This CDR3 is built from 14 residues. CDR1 is MNHEY, CDR2 SVGAGI, per germline. CDR3: CASSRDRGSYEQYF. The CDR3 DNA reads TGTGCCAGCAGTAGGGACAGGGGTTCCTACGAGCAGTACTTC.

The rearrangement joins TRBV7-9 to TRBJ2-3; D is perhaps TRBD1 (5 bases). This CDR3 contains 14 residues. V lost 3 bases, J lost 6 bases, and 13 bases lay in between. Germline V gives CDR1 SEHNR, CDR2 FQNEAQ (reference sequence). The CDR3 here is CASSLKTVLDTQYF. The CDR3 bases are TGTGCCAGCAGCTTGAAGACAGTCTTGGATACGCAGTATTTT.

The CDR3 nucleotides read TGTGCCAGCTCACCAGACGGACAGGGAAAAGCTTTCTTT. Translating gives CASSPDGQGKAFF. This chain connects TRBV18 to TRBJ1-1; 8 positions agree with TRBD1. CDR3 length: 13 residues. Per germline, CDR1 KGHSH and CDR2 LQKENI. V was clipped by 2 bases and J by 9 bases; unmatched bases: 5.

This chain joins TRBV19 and TRBJ2-7; 8 bases map to TRBD2. J lost 2 bases, V lost 6 bases, and 6 bases had no gene match. Germline values: CDR1 LNHDA, CDR2 SQIVND (reference sequence). The CDR3 consists of 14 residues. The CDR3 loop reads CASSTSGGPYEQYF. The CDR3 coding sequence is TGTGCCAGTAGCACATCGGGGGGGCCCTACGAGCAGTACTTC.

This chain links TRBV5-1 with TRBJ2-3; D may be TRBD1 (6 bases). The V and J ends lost 2 bases and 1 base respectively, with 11 bases between them. Germline-derived CDR1 and CDR2 are SGHRS and YFSETQ. The CDR3 runs 15 residues. CDR3 in amino acids: CASSFGQLGTDTQYF. CDR3 sequence (DNA): TGCGCCAGCAGCTTCGGACAGTTGGGCACAGATACGCAGTATTTT.

The chain couples TRBV6-4 to TRBJ2-3; D uncertain. The CDR3 spans 13 residues. With 3 bases removed from V and 4 bases from J, the gap between germline ends came to 8 bases. Germline V gene data show CDR1 as MRHNA and CDR2 as SNTAGT. CDR3 amino acids: CASSETTADTQYF. The CDR3 bases are TGTGCCAGCAGTGAGACCACAGCAGATACGCAGTATTTT.

This chain connects TRBV6-5 to TRBJ2-1, with 13 bases matching TRBD2. Germline trimming cut 7 bases from V and 7 bases from J; bases unmatched to any gene: 4. The CDR3 spans 14 residues. In germline, CDR1 is MNHEY, CDR2 SVGAGI. DNA of the CDR3: TGTGCCAGCACCCGGACTAGCGGGGGAAATGAGCAGTTCTTC. The encoded protein is CASTRTSGGNEQFF.

The chain carries TRBV5-4 and TRBJ1-1; 7 bases match TRBD1. J gave up 1 base and V 3 bases, and 6 bases lay outside the gene matches. The CDR3 contains 15 residues. The germline V gene has CDR1 SGHNT and CDR2 YYREEE (reference sequence). The CDR3 region has the DNA TGTGCCAGCAGCTCGAAGACAGGGCCGAACACTGAAGCTTTCTTT. It is translated as CASSSKTGPNTEAFF.

V usage is TRBV19 and J usage is TRBJ2-7, with 11 bases matching TRBD2. Germline CDR1 LNHDA, CDR2 SQIVND (reference sequence). The V segment lost 5 bases and the J segment 5 bases; nucleotides outside the gene matches: 14. This CDR3 spans 17 amino acids. CDR3 in DNA: TGTGCCAGTAGTCGACAGCGGGTAGCGGGGGGGCACAACGAGCAGTACTTC. It yields the protein CASSRQRVAGGHNEQYF.

The rearrangement links TRBV2 to TRBJ2-7; 8 bases are a match to TRBD1. CDR1 is SNHLY and CDR2 is FYNNEI in the germline V gene. The CDR3 sequence is 15 residues long. V was pared by 2 bases and J by 3 bases, with 6 bases of the junction left unmatched. The CDR3 region has the DNA TGTGCCAGCAGTGAACAACAGGGGGTTTTCTACGAGCAGTACTTC. This sequence encodes CASSEQQGVFYEQYF.

The chain uses TRBV9 and TRBJ1-6; TRBD1 is a possible D gene (5 bases). Trimming left V 0 bases short and J 4 bases short, with 5 bases between. The CDR3 contains 14 residues. The V gene's germline CDR1 is SGDLS and CDR2 YYNGEE. CDR3 residues: CASSVEGYNSPLHF. In nucleotides, the CDR3 is TGTGCCAGCAGCGTAGAGGGGTATAATTCACCCCTCCACTTT.